This T cell receptor beta chain was documented in a study of T-cell memory formation after mild COVID-19. About this clonotype: Antigen unknown.

The V gene lost 0 bases and the J gene lost 4 bases, with 10 bases spanning the gap. Germline V lookup: CDR1 SGHRS, CDR2 YFSETQ. This CDR3 contains 14 residues. Findings of the study overall: Several responding clones turned up in pre-infection memory, indicating that cross-reactive memory may have taken part.

A single record per CDR3 protein comes from TCRdb applying MiXCR to the 5' RACE reads. The sample consists of around 320,000 distinct CDR3 sequences, roughly an eighth of them appearing once. The chain is built from TRBV5-1 and TRBJ1-1; D unresolved. This receptor was obtained from a young man who had mild COVID-19 (a few samples of this study predate the infection). Cell type and time point are not known. Source material: PBMCs or a T cell subset sorted from them (not recorded which). The CDR3 here is CASSLAHLGTEAFF. As DNA, the CDR3 is TGCGCCAGCAGCTTGGCCCACCTAGGCACTGAAGCTTTCTTT.